This T cell receptor (beta chain) originates from a study of blood T cell repertoires in COVID-19. Looking at the study overall: Italy, Spain and the United States were the sources of the convalescent and acute COVID-19 samples. T cells, B-cell-depleted T cells, or PBMCs supplied cDNA or gDNA.

This CDR3 is built from 13 residues. CDR1 and CDR2 from the germline V gene are SGHRS and YFSETQ. The V gene lost 2 bases and the J gene lost 8 bases, with 13 bases spanning the gap. The sample holds a few counts of this clone. Repertoires were generated with immunoSEQ multiplex PCR, while TCRdb's copy carries only in-frame clones and drops some. Here the sample spans about 200,000 clones, around 85% being singletons. V gene TRBV5-1 combines with J gene TRBJ1-2, with D unclear. Sequenced input: PBMCs or T cells enriched from blood (not recorded which). The source is a woman in her forties with acute COVID-19. The CDR3: CASSFDKGGGYTF. The DNA of the CDR3 is TGCGCCAGCAGCTTTGATAAAGGAGGCGGCTACACCTTC.